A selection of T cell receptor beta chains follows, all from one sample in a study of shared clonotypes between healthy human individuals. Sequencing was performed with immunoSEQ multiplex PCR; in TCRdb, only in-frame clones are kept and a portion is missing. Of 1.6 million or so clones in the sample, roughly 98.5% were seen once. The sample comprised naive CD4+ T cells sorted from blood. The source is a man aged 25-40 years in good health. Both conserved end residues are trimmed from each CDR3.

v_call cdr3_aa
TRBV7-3 ASSSWKGVDEQY
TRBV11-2 ASVVAFRRQGNGYT
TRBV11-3 ASSRGRNTEAF
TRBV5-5 ASSWGTGATLRDEAF
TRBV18 ASSPTETQY
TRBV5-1 ASSPPEGGGPETQY
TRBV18 ASSPKDYGYT
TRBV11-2 ASSRRDIYNEQF
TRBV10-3 AISRPGKVMQY
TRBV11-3 ASRKHGTSGSASSYNEQF
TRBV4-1 ASSQDPKNIQY
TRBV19 ASSIDYRGDEQF
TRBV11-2 ASSFPGLAGGENIQY